A single sample gave rise to the 7 T cell receptor beta chains below, sequenced in a study of glioma-infiltrating T cells after dendritic cell vaccination. TCRdb's table, derived via immunoSEQ multiplex PCR, lists solely in-frame clones and lacks some. In the table there are about 95,000 clones, more than 75% of which are singletons. The sequenced sample was blood, obtained before dendritic cell vaccination. The source is a human donor with glioblastoma.

The rearrangement joins TRBV21-1 to TRBJ2-2; the table's D call, TRBD2, has no DNA check behind it. TRBV21-1 counts as a pseudogene. The CDR3 loop spans 13 amino acids. Written as DNA, the CDR3 is TGTGCCAGCGGGCGGGGGGGAAGCGGGGAGCTGTTTTTT. It yields the protein CASGRGGSGELFF.

This chain connects TRBV10-3 to TRBJ2-1; 8 bases align to TRBD2. The CDR3 consists of 16 residues. Trimming removed 0 bases from V and 6 bases from J; junction bases left unmatched: 7. The germline CDR1 and CDR2 sequences are ENHRY and SYGVKD. In nucleotides, the CDR3 is TGTGCCATCAGTGAGTCGCGAACTAGCGGCGCCAATGAGCAGTTCTTC. This codes for CAISESRTSGANEQFF.

V usage is TRBV7-8 and J usage is TRBJ1-6; D gene ambiguous. V was pared by 1 base and J by 7 bases, with 14 bases between. CDR1 and CDR2 (germline): SGHVS, FQNEAQ. CDR3 size: 16 residues. The CDR3 DNA reads as TGTGCCAGCAGCTTAGAAGGAGGGTCGGTGAATTCACCCCTCCACTTT. Encoded protein: CASSLEGGSVNSPLHF. The full variable domain, with the rest looked up from reference TRBV7-8 and TRBJ1-6, is GAGVSQSPRYKVAKRGQDVALRCDPISGHVSLFWYQQALGQGPEFLTYFQNEAQLDKSGLPSDRFFAERPEGSVSTLKIQRTQQEDSAVYLCASSLEGGSVNSPLHFGNGTRLTVT.

This clone has only one observation. The chain joins TRBV7-3 to TRBJ2-1; tentatively, D is TRBD2 (5 bases). The germline V and J ends were trimmed by 5 bases and 7 bases, with 24 bases remaining between them. The CDR3 is 17 amino acids. Germline loops: CDR1 SGHTA, CDR2 FQGTGA. The CDR3 loop is CASSLTSPGKMWNEQFF. The CDR3 DNA reads as TGTGCCAGCAGCCTTACCTCCCCGGGGAAAATGTGGAATGAGCAGTTCTTC.

This chain links TRBV5-6 with TRBJ2-5, with 8 bases aligning to TRBD2. This CDR3 contains 16 residues. V lost 4 bases, J lost 0 bases, and 8 bases stayed unmatched. Germline V gives CDR1 SGHDT, CDR2 YYEEEE. CDR3: CASSRVRGGYQETQYF. The DNA for the CDR3 is TGTGCCAGCAGCCGCGTACGGGGGGGGTACCAAGAGACCCAGTACTTC.

V usage is TRBV7-9 and J usage is TRBJ2-1; TRBD2 matches at 11 bases. CDR3 size: 18 residues. With V trimmed by 4 bases and J by 1 base, 9 bases remained unmatched. Germline V gene data show CDR1 as SEHNR and CDR2 as FQNEAQ (reference sequence). In nucleotides, the CDR3 is TGTGCCAGCAGCTCTACTCCCGGGACTAGCGGATCCTACAATGAGCAGTTCTTC. It specifies CASSSTPGTSGSYNEQFF.

The table lists this clone with a count of one. One end of the junction varies from germline; a read error may be responsible. The V and J genes are TRBV7-7 and TRBJ2-7; tentatively, D is TRBD2 (6 bases). The CDR3 consists of 13 residues. In germline, CDR1 is SSHAT, CDR2 FNYEAQ (reference sequence). The CDR3: CASSSAGSSEQYF. In DNA form, the CDR3 reads TGTGCTAGCAGCTCCGCGGGGAGTAGCGAGCAGTACTTC.